These 17 T cell receptor beta chains were all obtained from the same sample, sequenced in a study of cytotoxic CD8 clonotypes in ibrutinib-treated CLL. Generated by immunoSEQ multiplex PCR, the TCRdb table keeps only in-frame clones and is missing some. The sample lists approximately 170,000 clones; over 75% were seen once. The sample was PBMCs, taken at disease progression, from a patient treated with ibrutinib. Source of these receptors: a human donor with chronic lymphocytic leukemia.

The genes are TRBV4-1 and TRBJ1-1, with 7 positions matching TRBD1. The ends lost 3 bases at V and 6 bases at J; junction bases unmatched: 7. CDR1 and CDR2 from the germline V gene are MGHRA and YSYEKL. This CDR3 region has 14 residues. CDR3 protein: CASSQSRDRAEAFF. CDR3 DNA sequence: TGCGCCAGCAGCCAGTCCCGGGACAGAGCTGAAGCTTTCTTT.

This clone was counted a single time. The CDR3: CASSVGANNYGYTF. In nucleotides, the CDR3 is TGTGCCAGCAGCGTCGGCGCGAATAACTATGGCTACACCTTC. The chain joins TRBV7-9 to TRBJ1-2; the D is unclear. This CDR3 contains 14 residues. Germline V CDR1 and CDR2: SEHNR, FQNEAQ (reference sequence). Trimming stripped 5 bases from V and 1 base from J, with 11 bases between.

In its sample, this clone was seen a few times. The chain joins TRBV9 to TRBJ1-2; D call uncertain. Germline V CDR1 and CDR2: SGDLS, YYNGEE. This CDR3 region has 15 residues. Deletions cut 0 bases from V and 5 bases from J, with 14 bases between. The CDR3 region is CASSVGARAGYGYTF. CDR3 bases: TGTGCCAGCAGCGTAGGTGCAAGGGCGGGGTATGGCTACACCTTC.

The rearrangement links TRBV5-1 to TRBJ2-1; 7 nucleotides match TRBD2. J gave up 9 bases and V 0 bases, and 12 bases lay outside the gene matches. The CDR3 has 16 amino acids. Germline V gene sequence: CDR1 SGHRS, CDR2 YFSETQ. CDR3 protein: CASSLGLADSVGEQFF. CDR3 in DNA: TGCGCCAGCAGCTTGGGTCTAGCGGATTCGGTTGGTGAGCAGTTCTTC.

The J gene is TRBJ2-2, the V gene TRBV14; no firm D call. The CDR3 is 14 amino acids. The germline V and J ends were trimmed by 4 bases and 0 bases, with 6 bases remaining between them. The germline gives CDR1 SGHDN, CDR2 FVKESK. The DNA for the CDR3 is TGTGCCAGCAGCCTGCTGACGAACACCGGGGAGCTGTTTTTT. It specifies CASSLLTNTGELFF.

The V gene is TRBV11-2, the J gene TRBJ2-7, with a tentative D call TRBD1 (5 bases). Deletions cut 2 bases from V and 5 bases from J, with 7 bases between. The CDR3 has 12 amino acids. Germline CDR1 reads SGHAT; CDR2 reads FQNNGV. CDR3 bases: TGTGCCAGCAGCTTAACAGGAGACGAGCAGTACTTC. Amino acid sequence: CASSLTGDEQYF.

The chain recombines TRBV18 with TRBJ2-2, with D unclear. Germline assignment: CDR1 KGHSH and CDR2 LQKENI. The CDR3 loop spans 17 amino acids. Trimming cost V 2 bases and J 4 bases, with 17 bases left between them. CDR3 nucleotides: TGTGCCAGCTCACCATATACCCCAGCACAATCCACCGGGGAGCTGTTTTTT. Translation: CASSPYTPAQSTGELFF.

The gene calls are TRBV7-2 and TRBJ2-2, with D uncertain. V gave up 6 bases and J gave up 2 bases, with 16 bases separating them. The CDR3 consists of 16 residues. Per germline, CDR1 SGHTA and CDR2 FQGNSA. The DNA of the CDR3 is TGTGCCAGCAGGTCAAGACGGACGATAAACACCGGGGAGCTGTTTTTT. Encoded protein: CASRSRRTINTGELFF.

The chain carries TRBV5-8 and TRBJ2-1; possible D gene TRBD2, 5 bases. Germline-derived CDR1 and CDR2 are SGHTS and YDEGEE. The CDR3 has 16 residues. Between the trimmed V and J ends, which lost 4 bases and 1 base, there was a span of 15 bases. CDR3 region: CASSPRSGGSYNEQFF. CDR3 coding DNA: TGTGCCAGCAGCCCCCGAAGCGGCGGGTCCTACAATGAGCAGTTCTTC. Complete variable domain (other parts from reference TRBV5-8 and TRBJ2-1): EAGVTQSPTHLIKTRGQQATLRCSPISGHTSVYWYQQALGLGLQFLLWYDEGEERNRGNFPPRFSGRQFPNYSSELNVNALELEDSALYLCASSPRSGGSYNEQFFGPGTRLTVL.

The chain links TRBV18 to TRBJ2-1; TRBD2 matches at 7 bases. After removal of 4 bases from V and 7 bases from J, the junction contained 10 bases not matched to a gene. CDR3 length equals 15 residues. Looked up from germline, CDR1 is KGHSH and CDR2 is LQKENI. This chain's CDR3 is CASSLLRGGSNEQFF. CDR3 in DNA: TGTGCCAGCTCACTACTTCGCGGCGGGAGTAATGAGCAGTTCTTC.

This clone was seen only a few times. This chain links TRBV5-1 with TRBJ1-3; 12 bases are shared with TRBD1. This CDR3 is built from 17 residues. Losses at the gene ends were 0 bases for V and 2 bases for J; bases not matched to a gene: 3. CDR1 SGHRS and CDR2 YFSETQ come from the germline V gene. This CDR3 is CASSLAGDRGPGNTIYF. The CDR3 coding sequence is TGCGCCAGCAGCTTGGCGGGGGACAGGGGGCCTGGAAACACCATATATTTT.

The CDR3 loop reads CASSPDRDYEQYF. DNA of the CDR3: TGTGCCAGCAGCCCCGACCGGGACTACGAGCAGTACTTC. The V and J genes are TRBV6-5 and TRBJ2-5; D may be TRBD2 (5 bases). Judging by the DNA end, TRBJ2-7 fits better; the J call may be wrong. The length of the CDR3 is 13 residues. The germline gives CDR1 MNHEY, CDR2 SVGAGI.

This chain connects TRBV13 to TRBJ2-7, with D unresolved. With 3 bases removed from V and 0 bases from J, the gap between germline ends came to 6 bases. Per the germline V gene, CDR1 is PRHDT and CDR2 is FYEKMQ (reference sequence). CDR3 size: 13 residues. In nucleotides, the CDR3 is TGTGCCAGCAGCTTGGGTGGCTCCTACGAGCAGTACTTC. The encoded protein is CASSLGGSYEQYF.

J is TRBJ2-3 and V is TRBV11-1, with a possible D match to TRBD1 (6 bases). V was pared by 5 bases and J by 9 bases, with 18 bases between. The CDR3 length is 14 residues. Germline V gene lookup returns CDR1 SGHAT and CDR2 FQDESV (reference sequence). As DNA, the CDR3 is TGTGCCAGCAGCGTAGGACAGTTGAGGGACACGCAGTATTTT. It translates to CASSVGQLRDTQYF.

The V call is TRBV6-5, the J call TRBJ2-5; tentatively, D is TRBD2 (5 bases). Germline V CDR1 and CDR2: MNHEY, SVGAGI. The CDR3 is 14 amino acids. V dropped 2 bases and J dropped 0 bases, with 7 bases sitting between them. The CDR3 nucleotides read TGTGCCAGCAGTTACGAGGGCTACCAAGAGACCCAGTACTTC. Its protein product is CASSYEGYQETQYF.

The chain has TRBV6-1 and TRBJ2-3; D may be TRBD1 or TRBD2 (5 bases each). Trimming stripped 1 base from V and 4 bases from J, with 12 bases between. The CDR3 length is 15 residues. Per the germline V gene, CDR1 is MNHNS and CDR2 is SASEGT. This chain's CDR3 is CASSEGWGSADTQYF. In DNA, the CDR3 is TGTGCCAGCAGTGAAGGGTGGGGGAGCGCAGATACGCAGTATTTT.

The chain links TRBV5-5 to TRBJ1-1; no firm D call. Per germline, CDR1 SGHKS and CDR2 YYEKEE (reference sequence). CDR3 length: 14 residues. Trimming took 0 bases from V and 2 from J, leaving 8 bases between them. CDR3 residues: CASSLVQANTEAFF. CDR3 sequence (DNA): TGTGCCAGCAGCTTGGTCCAGGCTAACACTGAAGCTTTCTTT.